This is a list of T cell receptor beta chains from one sample in a study of cytomegalovirus exposure and HLA in healthy donors. Assay used: immunoSEQ multiplex PCR; TCRdb lists only in-frame clones, some missing. The sample consists of about 140,000 clones, roughly 71% of them appearing once. Material for sequencing was PBMCs. These receptor sequences come from a woman aged 40 to 49 in good health and CMV-seronegative. Each CDR3 is given with its conserved first and last residue. D genes are given only for firm matches. Not every row has a clone size; where given, it reads once, few, many or a size class.

>-|TRBD2|TRBV9|TRBJ2-1
TGTGCCAGCAGCACACTAGCGGGGGCGGGTGAGCAGTTCTTC
CASSTLAGAGEQFF
>-|TRBD1|TRBV6-1|TRBJ1-1
TGTGCCAGCAGCGAACCGGGACAGGGCCGGGTGAACACTGAAGCTTTCTTT
CASSEPGQGRVNTEAFF
>-|-|TRBV6-1|TRBJ1-3
TGTGCCAGCAGTGAAGTGGCAAACACCATATATTTT
CASSEVANTIYF
>-|-|TRBV6-5|TRBJ2-5
TGTGCCAGCATCCGGACACATTTCCAAGAGACCCAGTACTTC
CASIRTHFQETQYF
>-|-|TRBV9|TRBJ2-2
TGTGCCAGCAGCTTCGGGGTCGGGGAGCTGTTTTTT
CASSFGVGELFF
>few|-|TRBV5-6|TRBJ2-7
TGTGCCAGCGTGCGACGCCGGGACAACTCCTACGAGCAGTACTTC
CASVRRRDNSYEQYF
>-|TRBD2|TRBV29-1|TRBJ2-1
TGCAGCGTGGAACTCGGGGGGTTTAGGAATTACAATGAGCAGTTCTTC
CSVELGGFRNYNEQFF
>few|TRBD1|TRBV6-5|TRBJ1-1
TGTGCCAGCAGTTATTGGACAGGAGACACTGAAGCTTTCTTT
CASSYWTGDTEAFF
>-|TRBD1|TRBV27|TRBJ1-5
TGTGCCAGCAGCTTCGGACAGGGGTCCAATCAGCCCCAGCATTTT
CASSFGQGSNQPQHF
>-|TRBD1|TRBV6-5|TRBJ1-4
TGTGCCAGCAGTAACACAGGGGGTCCTAATGAAAAACTGTTTTTT
CASSNTGGPNEKLFF
>few|-|TRBV7-2|TRBJ2-7
TGTGCCAGCAGCTTACAACAGGGTAGGCCCTACGAGCAGTACTTC
CASSLQQGRPYEQYF
>-|-|TRBV28|TRBJ1-5
TGTGCCAGCAGGGGCTATAGCAATCAGCCCCAGCATTTT
CASRGYSNQPQHF
>once|TRBD1|TRBV28|TRBJ1-5
TGTGCCAGCAGTTTCCGGGACAGGGATTATCAGCCCCAGCATTTT
CASSFRDRDYQPQHF
>-|TRBD1|TRBV5-1|TRBJ2-7
TGCGCCAGCAGCCCTGCCCGGGACAGGGGATACGAGCAGTACTTC
CASSPARDRGYEQYF
>-|-|TRBV5-1|TRBJ1-3
TGCGCCAGCAGCCGGGCGGGTACCGGAAACACCATATATTTT
CASSRAGTGNTIYF
>-|-|TRBV7-8|TRBJ1-4
TGTGCCAGCAGCTCCTCGTTGGTTTCCGAGGAAGTGGAAAAACTGTTTTTT
CASSSSLVSEEVEKLFF
>-|TRBD2|TRBV6-1|TRBJ2-7
TGTGCCAGCAGTGCGCTACCGGGACTAGCGGGGAGCTCCTACGAGCAGTACTTC
CASSALPGLAGSSYEQYF
>-|TRBD2|TRBV4-2|TRBJ2-5
TGTGCCAGCAGCCAATCCGCATCTCTAGCGGGTACAGAGACCCAGTACTTC
CASSQSASLAGTETQYF
>-|TRBD2|TRBV5-1|TRBJ2-7
TGCGCCAGCAGCTTAGGCGGGGGGCCTACCTACGAGCAGTACTTC
CASSLGGGPTYEQYF
>-|-|TRBV10-3|TRBJ2-7
TGTGCCATCAGTACGGGACTTCCCTACGAGCAGTACTTC
CAISTGLPYEQYF
>-|-|TRBV28|TRBJ1-1
TGTGCCAGCGGCATACAAACGAACACTGAAGCTTTCTTT
CASGIQTNTEAFF
>few|TRBD1|TRBV6-5|TRBJ1-1
TGTGCCAGCAGTTACCGGGACAGAGGTGAAGCTTTCTTT
CASSYRDRGEAFF
>few|-|TRBV5-6|TRBJ1-1
TGTGCCAGCAGCTCGACCAGGGACACTGAAGCTTTCTTT
CASSSTRDTEAFF
>-|-|TRBV7-2|TRBJ1-1
TGTGCCAGCAGTTTTAGCGGGTGGGTCACTGAAGCTTTCTTT
CASSFSGWVTEAFF
>-|-|TRBV28|TRBJ1-1
TGTGCCAGCAGTACGGGAGAGAGTGAAGCTTTCTTT
CASSTGESEAFF
>-|-|TRBV6-5|TRBJ2-1
TGTGCCAGCAGACAAACAGCTGAGCAGTTCTTC
CASRQTAEQFF
>-|-|TRBV27|TRBJ1-1
TGTGCCAGCATCCCTCTGGGGGGAGGGTTGAACACTGAAGCTTTCTTT
CASIPLGGGLNTEAFF
>-|TRBD1|TRBV2|TRBJ1-5
TGTGCCAGCAGTTCCGGGACAGGCCGTTTTCGGGGGCAGCCCCAGCATTTT
CASSSGTGRFRGQPQHF
>few|-|TRBV27|TRBJ1-5
TGTGCCAGCAGTGAACAGGTTAATCAGCCCCAGCATTTT
CASSEQVNQPQHF
>few|-|TRBV5-1|TRBJ1-1
TGCGCCAGCAGCTTGGTTGGCCAGGTGAACACTGAAGCTTTCTTT
CASSLVGQVNTEAFF
>-|-|TRBV6-5|TRBJ1-5
TGTGCCAGCAGTGCAGGGCGGGGAGGTCAGCCCCAGCATTTT
CASSAGRGGQPQHF
>few|-|TRBV7-9|TRBJ1-2
TGTGCCAGCACCCAAGACATCAAACATGGCTACACCTTC
CASTQDIKHGYTF
>-|-|TRBV14|TRBJ2-7
TGTGCCAGCAGCCAAGCCGGGACTGGGCTCTACGAGCAGTACTTC
CASSQAGTGLYEQYF
>-|TRBD1|TRBV2|TRBJ1-2
TGTGCCAGCAGTGAACGTTTAGGGCAGGGGGAGAGGGCCTTC
CASSERLGQGERAF
>-|TRBD1|TRBV10-3|TRBJ1-6
TGTGCCGTCCGGGACAGGGCTGGAGATTCACCCCTCCACTTT
CAVRDRAGDSPLHF
>-|-|TRBV10-3|TRBJ2-7
TGTGCCATCAGTGATCAGGGAACCTACGAGCAGTACTTC
CAISDQGTYEQYF
>-|-|TRBV30|TRBJ1-2
TGTGCCTGGATGCGGACATCCCCAACAGATGGCTACACCTTC
CAWMRTSPTDGYTF
>-|TRBD1|TRBV27|TRBJ2-7
TGTGCCAGCAGTTATTCCGGACAGGACTACGAGCAGTACTTC
CASSYSGQDYEQYF
>-|-|TRBV5-4|TRBJ2-7
TGTGCCAGCAGCTTGGCCGATGGGGCGTGGGAGCAGTACTTC
CASSLADGAWEQYF
>-|-|TRBV29-1|TRBJ2-3
TGCAGCGACCGACAGTCCACAGATACGCAGTATTTT
CSDRQSTDTQYF
>-|-|TRBV7-9|TRBJ2-3
TGTGCCAGCAGCCACGTAGGCAGGGACACAGATACGCAGTATTTT
CASSHVGRDTDTQYF
>-|TRBD1|TRBV30|TRBJ1-1
TGTGCCTGGAGCGGGGGACAGGGTGAAGCTTTCTTT
CAWSGGQGEAFF
>-|TRBD1|TRBV19|TRBJ1-5
TGTGCCAGTAGAAACGGACAGGGTTTATGGCCCCAGCATTTT
CASRNGQGLWPQHF
>-|-|TRBV5-1|TRBJ2-6
TGCGCCAGCAGCGCACAGACCTCTGGGGCCAACGTCCTGACTTTC
CASSAQTSGANVLTF
>-|-|TRBV10-3|TRBJ1-1
TGTGCCATCAGTGAGTCGAGGAGGTCACCCATGAACACTGAAGCTTTCTTT
CAISESRRSPMNTEAFF
>-|TRBD1|TRBV5-1|TRBJ2-3
TGCGCCAGCAGCCCTGGACAGGAGGCAGATACGCAGTATTTT
CASSPGQEADTQYF
>-|TRBD2|TRBV6-1|TRBJ2-7
TGTGCCAGCAGTGAAAGGGAGGGGTATATAGACTACGAGCAGTACTTC
CASSEREGYIDYEQYF
>once|-|TRBV28|TRBJ1-1
TGTGCCAGCAGTTCTATGACCCGAGGCACTGAAGCTTTCTTT
CASSSMTRGTEAFF
>-|-|TRBV9|TRBJ2-5
TGTGCCAGCAGCGTTCAGGGAGAGACCCAGTACTTC
CASSVQGETQYF
>-|-|TRBV2|TRBJ1-2
TGTGCCAGCAGGACAGGATCTTATGGCTACACCTTC
CASRTGSYGYTF
>-|-|TRBV19|TRBJ1-5
TGTGCCAGTAATCAGGGTCCGGCTGGCAATCAGCCCCAGCATTTT
CASNQGPAGNQPQHF
>-|TRBD1|TRBV7-9|TRBJ2-2
TGTGCCAGCAGCCTGGACAGGGGTCACACCGGGGAGCTGTTTTTT
CASSLDRGHTGELFF
>-|-|TRBV27|TRBJ1-4
TGTGCCAGCAGTGACACTTGGGGGGGCTCGGGTGAAAAACTGTTTTTT
CASSDTWGGSGEKLFF
>few|-|TRBV5-4|TRBJ1-1
TGTGCCAGCAGCTACTTTTGGAACACTGAAGCTTTCTTT
CASSYFWNTEAFF
>-|-|TRBV30|TRBJ1-2
TGTGCCTGGAGTGTAGGTTACGGCAGGAACTATGGCTACACCTTC
CAWSVGYGRNYGYTF